What follows is one T cell receptor (beta chain) and its context. Its antigen is undetermined. This specimen belongs to a study of T-cell reconstitution after alpha-beta-depleted transplantation in children. Study conclusions and caveats: Some patients owed their high day-60 TCRbeta diversity to surviving recipient T cells and thymic progenitors. One year after transplant, T-cell counts and diversity came mostly from newly produced T cells. In patients about two months after transplant, alpha-beta T cells reportedly arose from several hundred expanded graft clones.

TCRbeta library preparation incorporated unique molecular identifiers. TCRdb itself ran the PCR reads through MiXCR, one entry per CDR3 protein. The data contain hundreds of thousands of distinct CDR3 sequences, about 11% of them singletons. Trimming left V 2 bases short and J 4 bases short, with 12 bases between. The CDR3 extends over 15 amino acids. CDR1 MNHEY and CDR2 SVGEGT come from the germline V gene. The clonotype comes from a child aged 2-9 years with inherited bone marrow failure, due to receive a stem cell transplant. The sample in question was PBMCs, obtained before TCRalphabeta/CD19-depleted stem cell transplant. This chain connects TRBV6-2 or TRBV6-3 to TRBJ1-5; D not resolved. CDR3 coding DNA: TGTGCCAGCAGTTACCCCCCCGGACCAAATCAGCCCCAGCATTTT. Residues: CASSYPPGPNQPQHF.